The 22 T cell receptor beta chains listed next were all sequenced from one sample in a study of T cell responses to AZD1222 COVID-19 vaccine. TCRdb keeps only in-frame clones here, not all; method: immunoSEQ multiplex PCR. The sample shows some 150,000 clones, approximately 90% of them seen only once. The sequencing here drew on peripheral blood, taken 28 days after the second dose of the MenACWY control vaccine. These TCRs come from an adult who received the MenACWY meningococcal vaccine as a control.

CDR3 in DNA: TGTGCCAGCAGCCCCCGCTCGGCTGAAGCTTTCTTT. Amino acids: CASSPRSAEAFF. The chain carries TRBV11-2 and TRBJ1-1; D remains ambiguous. The germline V gene has CDR1 SGHAT and CDR2 FQNNGV. The CDR3 length is 12 residues. V was clipped by 5 bases and J by 6 bases, with 10 bases between them.

The table lists this clone with a few counts. V gene TRBV6-5 combines with J gene TRBJ1-2, with TRBD1 matching 9 bases. Trimming cost V 0 bases and J 10 bases; bases outside gene matches: 6. This CDR3 is 14 amino acids long. CDR1 and CDR2 (germline): MNHEY, SVGAGI. CDR3 DNA sequence: TGTGCCAGCAGTTACTCCACAGGGGGCGGCTCCTACACCTTC. Protein product: CASSYSTGGGSYTF.

The chain uses TRBV6-5 and TRBJ1-6; D unresolved. The CDR3 has 13 residues. Germline V lookup: CDR1 MNHEY, CDR2 SVGAGI. Trimming took 2 bases from V and 8 from J, leaving 7 bases between them. The CDR3: CASSYEVDSPLHF. The DNA of the CDR3 is TGTGCCAGCAGTTACGAGGTGGATTCACCCCTCCACTTT.

V and J are TRBV7-2 and TRBJ1-5; D perhaps matches TRBD1 (5 bases). Trimming took 1 base from V and 7 from J, leaving 17 bases between them. CDR1 and CDR2 (germline): SGHTA, FQGNSA. This CDR3 region has 16 residues. The CDR3 region has the DNA TGTGCCAGCAGCTTAGTTGGCGGGGCCCCTCAGCAGCCCCAGCATTTT. It yields the protein CASSLVGGAPQQPQHF.

The CDR3 DNA sequence: TGTGCCAGCAGTTCTCAAAGAGGGGACGAGCAGTACTTC. This translates into CASSSQRGDEQYF. This chain uses TRBV6-2 or TRBV6-3 with TRBJ2-7; D is possibly TRBD1 or TRBD2 (5 bases each). Per the germline V gene, CDR1 is MNHEY and CDR2 is SVGEGT. This CDR3 spans 13 amino acids. V lost 4 bases, J lost 5 bases, and 12 bases lay in between.

This clone appeared a few times. The chain carries TRBV16 and TRBJ1-6; the match to TRBD1 covers 7 bases. The V gene end was trimmed by 1 base and the J gene end by 6 bases; junction bases not matched to a gene: 9. The CDR3 loop spans 17 amino acids. CDR1 is KGHSY, CDR2 FQNENV, per germline. The CDR3 nucleotides read TGTGCCAGCAGCCAATTTGGGCCGGGACAGCCTAATTCACCCCTCCACTTT. This codes for CASSQFGPGQPNSPLHF.

This clone was picked up one time. J is TRBJ2-1 and V is TRBV9; possible D gene TRBD2, 5 bases. The V gene's germline CDR1 is SGDLS and CDR2 YYNGEE. V was clipped by 3 bases and J by 2 bases, with 15 bases between them. This CDR3 has 16 residues. CDR3 bases: TGTGCCAGCAGCGATACCCCAGCGGCCACCTACAATGAGCAGTTCTTC. It translates to CASSDTPAATYNEQFF.

The gene calls are TRBV30 and TRBJ2-3; D not certain. Trimming took 8 bases from V and 0 from J, leaving 12 bases between them. The CDR3 contains 13 residues. Germline CDR1 is GTSNPN and CDR2 is SVGIG (reference sequence). The CDR3 sequence: CARAPTSTDTQYF. CDR3 DNA: TGTGCCCGCGCACCGACTAGCACAGATACGCAGTATTTT.

The genes are TRBV7-3 and TRBJ2-2; D perhaps matches TRBD2 (6 bases). The CDR3 sequence is 14 residues long. The germline CDR1 and CDR2 sequences are SGHTA and FQGTGA. V was shortened by 2 bases and J by 7 bases, with 11 bases between the two germline ends. This chain's CDR3 is CASSLGGEFGELFF. In DNA form, the CDR3 reads TGTGCCAGCAGCTTAGGAGGGGAGTTCGGGGAGCTGTTTTTT. The variable domain in full, with the rest retrieved from reference TRBV7-3 and TRBJ2-2, is GAGVSQTPSNKVTEKGKYVELRCDPISGHTALYWYRQSLGQGPEFLIYFQGTGAADDSGLPNDRFFAVRPEGSVSTLKIQRTERGDSAVYLCASSLGGEFGELFFGEGSRLTVL.

The rearrangement links TRBV7-6 to TRBJ2-2; D might be TRBD1 (6 bases). Germline V gene sequence: CDR1 SGHVS, CDR2 FNYEAQ. This CDR3 is built from 16 residues. V lost 2 bases, J lost 1 base, and 11 bases lay in between. The CDR3 is CASSLSPQGNTGELFF. The CDR3 nucleotides are TGTGCCAGCAGCTTATCCCCACAGGGGAACACCGGGGAGCTGTTTTTT.

This chain uses TRBV3-1 (or the pseudogene TRBV3-2) with TRBJ1-4; D is unclear. CDR3 length equals 14 residues. Trimming stripped 4 bases from V and 0 bases from J, with 6 bases between. The V gene's germline CDR1 is LGHDT and CDR2 YNNKEL (reference sequence). The CDR3 DNA sequence: TGTGCCAGCAGCCCCCAGGCAACTAATGAAAAACTGTTTTTT. Its protein product is CASSPQATNEKLFF.

The V and J genes are TRBV6-2 or TRBV6-3 and TRBJ2-3; 8 bases line up with TRBD1. The CDR3 extends over 14 amino acids. CDR1 is MNHEY, CDR2 SVGEGT, per germline. The ends lost 0 bases at V and 9 bases at J; junction bases unmatched: 5. The CDR3 protein is CASSYSGTGLTQYF. DNA of the CDR3: TGTGCCAGCAGTTACTCCGGGACAGGCCTCACGCAGTATTTT.

The chain employs TRBV19 and TRBJ1-2; a weak D match, TRBD1 (6 bases). In germline, CDR1 is LNHDA, CDR2 SQIVND (reference sequence). CDR3 length: 16 residues. Trimming pared 2 bases from V and 8 bases from J, leaving 21 bases between. CDR3 sequence reads: CASSISHSSSGAGYTF. The CDR3 region has the DNA TGTGCCAGTAGTATATCCCACTCCTCCTCAGGGGCGGGCTACACCTTC.

The rearrangement uses TRBV6-2 or TRBV6-3 and TRBJ1-1, with D unclear. The germline V gene has CDR1 MNHEY and CDR2 SVGEGT. Trimming cost V 4 bases and J 9 bases, with 9 bases left between them. The CDR3 contains 11 residues. The CDR3 loop reads CASSLGIKAFF. The DNA for the CDR3 is TGTGCCAGCAGTTTAGGGATTAAAGCTTTCTTT.

This chain links TRBV24-1 with TRBJ2-4; TRBD2 aligns across 8 bases. The CDR3 length is 14 residues. The germline CDR1 and CDR2 sequences are KGHDR and SFDVKD. The junction had 6 bases not matched to a gene; V was cut back by 3 bases and J by 9 bases. The CDR3 is CATSDSGSRGIQYF. In nucleotides, the CDR3 is TGTGCCACCAGTGATAGCGGGAGTAGGGGCATTCAGTACTTC.

The chain couples TRBV6-2 or TRBV6-3 to TRBJ2-7, with D unclear. The V gene's germline CDR1 is MNHEY and CDR2 SVGEGT. This CDR3 has 14 amino acids. Trimming took off 4 bases at V and 9 bases at J, with 19 bases between the two ends. In nucleotides, the CDR3 is TGTGCCAGCAGTTCCCGAAGCCCAGGTAACGGGCAGTACTTC. Translating it yields CASSSRSPGNGQYF.

A few counts support this clone. The chain recombines TRBV7-3 with TRBJ2-2; TRBD1 or TRBD2 may be the D gene (5 bases each). CDR1 SGHTA and CDR2 FQGTGA come from the germline V gene. The CDR3 is made up of 15 amino acids. Trimming took off 2 bases at V and 5 bases at J, with 12 bases between the two ends. CDR3: CASSLVGTTTGELFF. The DNA for the CDR3 is TGTGCCAGCAGCTTAGTTGGGACCACGACCGGGGAGCTGTTTTTT.

V gene TRBV15 combines with J gene TRBJ2-2, with 7 bases lining up with TRBD1. CDR1 LNHNV and CDR2 YYDKDF come from the germline V gene (reference sequence). This CDR3 contains 16 residues. V was clipped by 0 bases and J by 4 bases; unmatched bases: 5. The CDR3 protein is CATSRERQGGTGELFF. The CDR3 DNA sequence: TGTGCCACCAGCAGAGAGCGACAGGGTGGCACCGGGGAGCTGTTTTTT.

The chain employs TRBV5-1 and TRBJ2-1; 10 positions match TRBD2. The germline CDR1 and CDR2 sequences are SGHRS and YFSETQ. The CDR3 is made up of 14 amino acids. V shed 6 bases and J 8 bases; nucleotides not matched to a gene: 8. The chain's CDR3 is CASTTLAGVDEQFF. The CDR3 DNA is TGCGCCAGCACAACCCTAGCGGGAGTGGATGAGCAGTTCTTC.

The gene calls are TRBV5-4 and TRBJ1-6, with D unresolved. Trimming removed 0 bases from V and 9 bases from J, with 4 bases in between. This CDR3 comprises 12 residues. From germline, CDR1 is SGHNT and CDR2 YYREEE (reference sequence). CDR3 loop: CASSLEGSPLHF. CDR3 nucleotide sequence: TGTGCCAGCAGCTTGGAAGGTTCACCCCTCCACTTT.

The sample holds one count of this clone. The rearrangement joins TRBV28 to TRBJ1-1; no firm D call. The V end lost 3 bases, the J end lost 1 base, and 6 bases lay between the germline ends. CDR1 and CDR2 from the germline V gene are MDHEN and SYDVKM. The CDR3 covers 13 residues. The CDR3 region has the DNA TGTGCCAGCAGTTTTCGGCCGAACACTGAAGCTTTCTTT. Its translation: CASSFRPNTEAFF.

Remarks on this clone: One junction end disagrees with the germline gene, perhaps due to a read error. The chain links TRBV6-5 to TRBJ1-1; D possibly corresponds to TRBD1 (6 bases). CDR3 length equals 14 residues. From germline, CDR1 is MNHEY and CDR2 SVGAGI. The CDR3 sequence is CRRDKERRCTEAFF. CDR3 coding DNA: TGCCGCCGGGACAAGGAAAGAAGGTGCACTGAAGCTTTCTTT.